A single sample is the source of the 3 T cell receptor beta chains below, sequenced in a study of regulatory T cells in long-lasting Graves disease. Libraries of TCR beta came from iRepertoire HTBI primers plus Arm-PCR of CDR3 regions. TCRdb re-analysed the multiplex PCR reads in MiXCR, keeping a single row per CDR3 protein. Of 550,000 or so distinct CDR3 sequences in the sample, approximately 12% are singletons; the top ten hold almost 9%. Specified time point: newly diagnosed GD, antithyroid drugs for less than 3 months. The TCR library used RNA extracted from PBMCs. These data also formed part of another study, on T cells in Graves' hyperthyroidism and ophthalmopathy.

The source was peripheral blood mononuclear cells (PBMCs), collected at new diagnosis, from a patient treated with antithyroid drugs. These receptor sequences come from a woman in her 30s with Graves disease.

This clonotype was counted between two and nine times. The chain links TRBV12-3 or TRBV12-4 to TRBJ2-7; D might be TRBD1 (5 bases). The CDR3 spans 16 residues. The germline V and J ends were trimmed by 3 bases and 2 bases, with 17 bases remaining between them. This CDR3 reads CASSLGPQGVTYEQYF. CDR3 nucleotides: TGTGCCAGCAGTTTGGGTCCGCAGGGCGTCACCTACGAGCAGTACTTC.

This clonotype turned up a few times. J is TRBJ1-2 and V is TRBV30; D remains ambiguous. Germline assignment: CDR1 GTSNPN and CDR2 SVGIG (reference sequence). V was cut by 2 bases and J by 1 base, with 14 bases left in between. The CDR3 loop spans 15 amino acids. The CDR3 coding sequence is TGTGCCTGGAGTTCTCCCCGATACCTTAACTATGGCTACACCTTC. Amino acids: CAWSSPRYLNYGYTF.

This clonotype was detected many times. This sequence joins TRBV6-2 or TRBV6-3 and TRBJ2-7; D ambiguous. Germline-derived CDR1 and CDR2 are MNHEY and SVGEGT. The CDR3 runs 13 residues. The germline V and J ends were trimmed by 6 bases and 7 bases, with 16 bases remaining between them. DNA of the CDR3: TGTGCCAGCAGGCCGACATACATACGAGAGCAGTACTTC. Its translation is CASRPTYIREQYF.